This passage covers 16 T cell receptor beta chains from one sample sequenced in a study of blood T cell repertoires in COVID-19. Sequencing was performed with immunoSEQ multiplex PCR; in TCRdb, only in-frame clones are kept and a portion is missing. The table includes more than 200,000 clones, around 88% detected once. Specimen: peripheral blood. The receptors shown here come from a man in his forties with active or convalescent COVID-19.

V usage is TRBV28 and J usage is TRBJ1-5; unclear D gene. There are 13 residues in the CDR3. Per the germline V gene, CDR1 is MDHEN and CDR2 is SYDVKM. Between the trimmed V and J ends, which lost 5 bases and 5 bases, there was a span of 10 bases. This CDR3 is CASSELGDQPQHF. CDR3 bases: TGTGCCAGCAGTGAACTGGGAGATCAGCCCCAGCATTTT.

The chain joins TRBV9 to TRBJ1-1; 8 nucleotides line up with TRBD1. Per the germline V gene, CDR1 is SGDLS and CDR2 is YYNGEE. The CDR3 length is 18 residues. The V segment lost 0 bases and the J segment 1 base; nucleotides outside the gene matches: 11. The chain's CDR3 is CASSVADRVGVKNTEAFF. CDR3 in DNA: TGTGCCAGCAGCGTAGCGGACAGGGTTGGGGTGAAGAACACTGAAGCTTTCTTT.

J is TRBJ1-3 and V is TRBV7-6, with D maybe TRBD1 (6 bases). V was cut by 5 bases and J by 0 bases, with 11 bases left in between. The CDR3 is made up of 15 amino acids. Germline V gene sequence: CDR1 SGHVS, CDR2 FNYEAQ. The chain's CDR3 is CASSPGQFSGNTIYF. The CDR3 DNA is TGTGCCAGCAGCCCCGGACAGTTCTCTGGAAACACCATATATTTT.

This clone was counted a single time. J is TRBJ2-3 and V is TRBV5-4; 7 bases match TRBD1. The ends lost 0 bases at V and 6 bases at J; junction bases unmatched: 10. Germline CDR1 is SGHNT and CDR2 is YYREEE (reference sequence). This CDR3 comprises 16 residues. The CDR3 spells CASSLEGGSRRDTQYF. The CDR3 DNA is TGTGCCAGCAGCTTGGAAGGGGGCTCGAGGAGGGATACGCAGTATTTT. Combining the CDR3 with reference TRBV5-4 and TRBJ2-3 gives the whole variable domain ETGVTQSPTHLIKTRGQQVTLRCSSQSGHNTVSWYQQALGQGPQFIFQYYREEENGRGNFPPRFSGLQFPNYSSELNVNALELDDSALYLCASSLEGGSRRDTQYFGPGTRLTVL.

Many counts were recorded for this clone. The same CDR3 also results from other DNA sequences found in this sample. The rearrangement links TRBV6-1 to TRBJ1-5; D unresolved. The V gene lost 0 bases and the J gene lost 7 bases, with 10 bases spanning the gap. The CDR3 length is 14 residues. Germline CDR1 reads MNHNS; CDR2 reads SASEGT. The CDR3 DNA sequence: TGTGCCAGCAGTGAAGCAGGTGGAGGCCAGCCCCAGCATTTT. It yields the protein CASSEAGGGQPQHF.

About this clone: Other nucleotide sequences from this sample produce the same CDR3. The chain carries TRBV4-1 and TRBJ1-2; tentative D call: TRBD1 (5 bases). This CDR3 has 14 amino acids. The V and J ends lost 0 bases and 2 bases respectively, with 7 bases between them. From germline, CDR1 is MGHRA and CDR2 YSYEKL. CDR3 protein: CASSQDRVNYGYTF. CDR3 coding DNA: TGCGCCAGCAGCCAAGACAGGGTAAACTATGGCTACACCTTC.

J is TRBJ1-2 and V is TRBV5-1, with D possibly matching TRBD1 (5 bases). Germline CDR1 is SGHRS and CDR2 is YFSETQ. V lost 5 bases and J 0 bases, leaving 14 bases between the germline ends. CDR3 length: 15 amino acids. The CDR3 coding sequence is TGCGCCAGCAGGCCCGGGACTCAAACTAACTATGGCTACACCTTC. Translation gives CASRPGTQTNYGYTF.

V usage is TRBV28 and J usage is TRBJ1-4, with D tentatively TRBD1 (5 bases). Germline assignment: CDR1 MDHEN and CDR2 SYDVKM. The length of the CDR3 is 16 residues. V was pared by 4 bases and J by 6 bases, with 18 bases between. CDR3 coding DNA: TGTGCCAGCAGTTACGCAAAAGTCTCGGGGGATGAAAAACTGTTTTTT. Residues: CASSYAKVSGDEKLFF.

The chain combines TRBV9 with TRBJ1-4, with TRBD1 matching 7 bases. There are 14 residues in the CDR3. Trimming removed 3 bases from V and 2 bases from J; junction bases left unmatched: 1. Germline V gene sequence: CDR1 SGDLS, CDR2 YYNGEE. The CDR3 coding sequence is TGTGCCAGCAGCGCAGGGGGGACTAATGAAAAACTGTTTTTT. Amino acid sequence: CASSAGGTNEKLFF.

This chain joins TRBV9 and TRBJ1-6; TRBD1 matches 7 bases. The CDR3 has 14 residues. The germline CDR1 and CDR2 sequences are SGDLS and YYNGEE. Losses at the gene ends were 3 bases for V and 8 bases for J; bases not matched to a gene: 5. CDR3 loop: CASSAGQADSPLHF. The CDR3 nucleotides are TGTGCCAGCAGCGCCGGACAGGCGGATTCACCCCTCCACTTT.

The sample holds one count of this clone. The chain couples TRBV7-9 to TRBJ2-3, with TRBD2 matching 7 bases. The V and J ends lost 3 bases and 1 base, in that order; junction bases with no gene match: 7. Germline V CDR1 and CDR2: SEHNR, FQNEAQ (reference sequence). This CDR3 region has 16 residues. CDR3 region: CASSFYGLAGTDTQYF. CDR3 DNA: TGTGCCAGCAGCTTTTATGGCCTAGCGGGCACAGATACGCAGTATTTT.

Notes on this clone: This sequence may be a read error, since a much larger clone differs from it by one base. The sample contains more than one DNA sequence encoding this CDR3. The chain links TRBV18 to TRBJ2-7, with TRBD2 matching over 14 bases. Germline V gives CDR1 KGHSH, CDR2 LQKENI. CDR3 length: 15 amino acids. The trim removed 3 bases at V and 3 bases at J, leaving 1 base unmatched. The CDR3 is CASSPGTSGSYEQYF. In DNA, the CDR3 is TGTGCCAGCTCACCCGGGACTAGCGGGAGCTACGAGCAGTACTTC.

The V and J genes are TRBV7-2 and TRBJ1-2; D is undetermined. The CDR3 loop spans 15 amino acids. Germline-derived CDR1 and CDR2 are SGHTA and FQGNSA. V was trimmed by 2 bases and J by 2 bases, leaving 12 bases between them. The CDR3 bases are TGTGCCAGCAGCTTAATGGAGGGCTCAAACTATGGCTACACCTTC. This sequence encodes CASSLMEGSNYGYTF. Looking up the rest from reference TRBV7-2 and TRBJ1-2 gives the full variable domain: GAGVSQSPSNKVTEKGKDVELRCDPISGHTALYWYRQSLGQGLEFLIYFQGNSAPDKSGLPSDRFSAERTGGSVSTLTIQRTQQEDSAVYLCASSLMEGSNYGYTFGSGTRLTVV.

J is TRBJ2-1 and V is TRBV7-9; a possible D gene is TRBD2 (5 bases). CDR3 size: 14 residues. From germline, CDR1 is SEHNR and CDR2 FQNEAQ (reference sequence). V was pared by 1 base and J by 7 bases, with 11 bases between. The DNA for the CDR3 is TGTGCCAGCAGCTTAGAAGGGCTAGCAAATGAGCAGTTCTTC. Its translation: CASSLEGLANEQFF.

The J gene is TRBJ1-3, the V gene TRBV4-2; D unclear. The CDR3 totals 16 residues. The V end was cut by 1 base, the J end by 0 bases, with 10 bases between. Germline CDR1 is LGHNA and CDR2 is YNFKEQ. The CDR3 spells CASSQGVAVSGNTIYF. CDR3 sequence (DNA): TGTGCCAGCAGCCAAGGAGTAGCAGTCTCTGGAAACACCATATATTTT.

The chain joins TRBV11-1 to TRBJ1-2, with 7 bases identical to TRBD1. This CDR3 spans 14 amino acids. The V gene end was trimmed by 4 bases and the J gene end by 6 bases; junction bases not matched to a gene: 8. CDR1 and CDR2 from the germline V gene are SGHAT and FQDESV (reference sequence). The CDR3 reads CASSSTTGVDGYTF. The CDR3 DNA follows: TGTGCCAGCAGCTCCACAACAGGGGTTGATGGCTACACCTTC.